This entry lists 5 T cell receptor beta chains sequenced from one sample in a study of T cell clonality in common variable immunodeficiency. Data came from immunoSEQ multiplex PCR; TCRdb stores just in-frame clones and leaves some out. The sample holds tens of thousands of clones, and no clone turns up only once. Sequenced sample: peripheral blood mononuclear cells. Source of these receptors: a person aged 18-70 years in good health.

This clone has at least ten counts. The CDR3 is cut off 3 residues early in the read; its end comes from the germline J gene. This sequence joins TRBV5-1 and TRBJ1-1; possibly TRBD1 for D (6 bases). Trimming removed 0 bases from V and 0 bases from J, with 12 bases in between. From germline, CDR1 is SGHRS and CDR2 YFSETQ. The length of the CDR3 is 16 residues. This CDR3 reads CASSLVAGAMNTEAFF. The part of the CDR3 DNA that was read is TGCGCCAGCAGCTTGGTCGCAGGGGCGATGAACACTGAA. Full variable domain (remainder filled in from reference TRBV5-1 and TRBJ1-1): KAGVTQTPRYLIKTRGQQVTLSCSPISGHRSVSWYQQTPGQGLQFLFEYFSETQRNKGNFPGRFSGRQFSNSRSEMNVSTLELGDSALYLCASSLVAGAMNTEAFFGQGTRLTVV.

Incomplete CDR3 DNA: TGTGCCAGCAGCTTATTAACCTACTCTGAA. This encodes CASSLLTYSE. The CDR3 reads in full as CASSLLTYSEAFF. This rearrangement joins TRBV11-2 to TRBJ1-1, with D unclear. The read ends 3 residues shy of where the CDR3 ends; the end is completed using the germline J gene. Germline V gene lookup returns CDR1 SGHAT and CDR2 FQNNGV. The germline V and J ends were trimmed by 2 bases and 6 bases, with 10 bases remaining between them. The CDR3 consists of 13 residues.

The part of the CDR3 DNA that was read is TGTGCCAGCAGCCCGGCGGGTCGTCCCTACGAG. This encodes CASSPAGRPYE. The full CDR3 is CASSPAGRPYEQYF. V gene TRBV5-6 combines with J gene TRBJ2-7, with a tentative D call TRBD2 (5 bases). The read terminates 3 residues before the CDR3 end, so the remaining end is supplied by the germline J gene. CDR3 length: 14 residues. V was pared by 4 bases and J by 2 bases, with 13 bases between. Germline lookup yields CDR1 SGHDT and CDR2 YYEEEE.

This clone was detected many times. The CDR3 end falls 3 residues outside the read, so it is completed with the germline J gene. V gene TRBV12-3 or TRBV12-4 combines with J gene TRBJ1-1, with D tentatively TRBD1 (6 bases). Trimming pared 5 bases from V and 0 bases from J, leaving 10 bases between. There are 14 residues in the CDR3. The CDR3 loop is CASSPGAMNTEAFF. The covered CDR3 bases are TGTGCCAGCAGTCCAGGGGCCATGAACACTGAA.

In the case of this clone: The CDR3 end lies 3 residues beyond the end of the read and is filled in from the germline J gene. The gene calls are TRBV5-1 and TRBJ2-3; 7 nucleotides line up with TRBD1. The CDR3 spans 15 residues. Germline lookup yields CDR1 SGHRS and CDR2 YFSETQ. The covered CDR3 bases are TGCGCCAGCAGCGTAACCGGGACAGCTCAAGAGACG. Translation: CASSVTGTAQET. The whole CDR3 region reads CASSVTGTAQETQYF.